Below are 7 T cell receptor beta chains sequenced from a single sample in a study of breast tumors, draining lymph nodes, adjacent tissues. Axillary draining lymph nodes of breast cancer patients supplied the node samples. In TCRdb, the multiplex PCR reads were re-called with MiXCR into one record per CDR3 protein. This sample has about 200,000 distinct CDR3 sequences, with approximately 31% found just once. Input material: axillary lymph node tissue. The source is a female donor with breast cancer. Some clones in this sample may be carry-over from other donors' samples.

This clonotype was observed many times. CDR3 in amino acids: CASSPRTRGETQYF. CDR3 nucleotide sequence: TGTGCCAGCAGCCCCCGGACTAGAGGCGAGACCCAGTACTTC. V gene TRBV9 combines with J gene TRBJ2-5; 7 nucleotides line up with TRBD2. The CDR3 runs 14 residues. The germline gives CDR1 SGDLS, CDR2 YYNGEE. Trimming at V came to 4 bases and at J to 5 bases, leaving 8 bases not matched to a gene.

Note on this clonotype: A much larger clone differs from this one at a single base, so this may be a read error. The chain has TRBV20-1 and TRBJ2-7; 12 bases fit TRBD2. This CDR3 comprises 15 residues. V was pared by 5 bases and J by 4 bases, with 9 bases of the junction left unmatched. Germline V gene sequence: CDR1 DFQATT, CDR2 SNEGSKA (reference sequence). CDR3 residues: CSAPSTSGGLYEQYF. In nucleotides, the CDR3 is TGCAGTGCTCCCTCGACTAGCGGGGGTTTATACGAGCAGTACTTC.

V and J are TRBV6-1 and TRBJ1-1; a weak D match, TRBD1 (5 bases). Germline loops: CDR1 MNHNS, CDR2 SASEGT. Trimming shortened V by 5 bases and J by 1 base, and 17 bases separated the two germline ends. This CDR3 region has 16 residues. In DNA form, the CDR3 reads TGTGCCAGCAGTAGGCGGGGGAATGAGTGGAACACTGAAGCTTTCTTT. It encodes CASSRRGNEWNTEAFF.

The table lists this clonotype with many counts. The chain combines TRBV19 with TRBJ2-3; 7 bases are shared with TRBD1. Germline CDR1 LNHDA, CDR2 SQIVND (reference sequence). The length of the CDR3 is 15 residues. The V and J ends lost 1 base and 3 bases, in that order; junction bases with no gene match: 4. CDR3 nucleotides: TGTGCCAGTAGTATAGGGCAGGGGGTAACAGATACGCAGTATTTT. This gives the protein CASSIGQGVTDTQYF.

To note about this clonotype: This may be a read error, as it is one base from a much larger clone. The V call is TRBV6-4, the J call TRBJ2-3; D is possibly TRBD1 or TRBD2 (5 bases each). This CDR3 is built from 12 residues. V was clipped by 5 bases and J by 9 bases, with 12 bases between them. Per germline, CDR1 MRHNA and CDR2 SNTAGT. CDR3: CASSRTGHTQYF. CDR3 bases: TGTGCCAGCAGTCGTACGGGGCACACGCAGTATTTT.

This clonotype was seen once. The chain recombines TRBV25-1 with TRBJ1-6, with D possibly being TRBD1 (5 bases). The CDR3 contains 15 residues. The ends were cut back, 5 bases at V and 5 bases at J, with 13 bases in the middle. CDR1 and CDR2 (germline): MGHDK, SYGVNS. The CDR3 region is CASSYGGINNSPLHF. The CDR3 nucleotides read TGTGCCAGCAGTTATGGGGGGATAAATAATTCACCCCTCCACTTT.

In this sample, this clonotype turned up a few times. A much larger clone differs by one base, so this may be a read error. The chain employs TRBV20-1 and TRBJ1-2, with TRBD1 matching 7 bases. V lost 0 bases, J lost 8 bases, and 9 bases stayed unmatched. The CDR3 contains 14 residues. The V gene's germline CDR1 is DFQATT and CDR2 SNEGSKA (reference sequence). The CDR3: CSARDDRVSAGYTF. CDR3 coding DNA: TGCAGTGCTAGAGATGACAGGGTGAGCGCGGGCTACACCTTC.